These 11 T cell receptor beta chains came from one sample sequenced in a study of beta chain features in type 1 diabetes. Of the isolated RNA, all was reverse transcribed, and so the sequenced material was expressed TCRB transcripts. Clones were read by immunoSEQ multiplex PCR, and TCRdb kept only the in-frame ones, dropping some. The top ten clones hold 0.065% of a sample with approximately 470,000 clones, 25% to 35% of them seen once. The sample was naive CD4+ T cells from blood. All receptors derive from a man younger than 35 in good health.

This clone was seen more than once but under ten times. The chain employs TRBV5-4 and TRBJ2-6; no reliable D call. The V and J ends lost 0 bases and 4 bases respectively, with 11 bases between them. The CDR3 loop spans 16 amino acids. Germline-derived CDR1 and CDR2 are SGHNT and YYREEE (reference sequence). CDR3 DNA: TGTGCCAGCAGCTTGGATGGGGTGGCGGGGGCCAACGTCCTGACTTTC. Translation gives CASSLDGVAGANVLTF.

This clone was seen only a few times. The rearrangement joins TRBV18 to TRBJ2-3, with 7 bases that match TRBD1. The J segment lost 0 bases and the V segment lost 4 bases, leaving 4 bases of the junction unmatched. Germline V gene data show CDR1 as KGHSH and CDR2 as LQKENI. This CDR3 spans 15 amino acids. This CDR3 reads CASSLIQGSTDTQYF. CDR3 in DNA: TGTGCCAGCTCACTGATACAGGGGAGCACAGATACGCAGTATTTT. The variable domain in full, completed from reference TRBV18 and TRBJ2-3, reads NAGVMQNPRHLVRRRGQEARLRCSPMKGHSHVYWYRQLPEEGLKFMVYLQKENIIDESGMPKERFSAEFPKEGPSILRIQQVVRGDSAAYFCASSLIQGSTDTQYFGPGTRLTVL.

This clone was counted a few times. V is TRBV4-1 and J is TRBJ2-5; 11 positions agree with TRBD2. This CDR3 has 14 residues. Losses at the gene ends were 6 bases for V and 4 bases for J; bases not matched to a gene: 4. From germline, CDR1 is MGHRA and CDR2 YSYEKL. In nucleotides, the CDR3 is TGCGCCAGCAGACATCTAGCGGGAGGAGAGACCCAGTACTTC. This sequence encodes CASRHLAGGETQYF.

This clone appeared a few times. The chain is built from TRBV5-4 and TRBJ1-2, with D uncertain. The CDR3 is 13 amino acids. Between the trimmed V and J ends, which lost 0 bases and 2 bases, there was a span of 5 bases. CDR1 and CDR2 (germline): SGHNT, YYREEE (reference sequence). CDR3 DNA sequence: TGTGCCAGCAGCTTGGGGATAAACTATGGCTACACCTTC. Its translation is CASSLGINYGYTF. The whole variable domain, remainder taken from reference TRBV5-4 and TRBJ1-2, is ETGVTQSPTHLIKTRGQQVTLRCSSQSGHNTVSWYQQALGQGPQFIFQYYREEENGRGNFPPRFSGLQFPNYSSELNVNALELDDSALYLCASSLGINYGYTFGSGTRLTVV.

The gene calls are TRBV5-1 and TRBJ2-1; 10 bases are a match to TRBD1. Germline V gene sequence: CDR1 SGHRS, CDR2 YFSETQ. The length of the CDR3 is 16 residues. V lost 4 bases to trimming and J lost 4 bases; unmatched junction nucleotides: 8. The CDR3 region is CASSGTGQGLYNEQFF. The CDR3 nucleotides are TGCGCCAGCAGCGGAACGGGACAGGGGTTATACAATGAGCAGTTCTTC. Supplemented by reference TRBV5-1 and TRBJ2-1, the full variable domain reads KAGVTQTPRYLIKTRGQQVTLSCSPISGHRSVSWYQQTPGQGLQFLFEYFSETQRNKGNFPGRFSGRQFSNSRSEMNVSTLELGDSALYLCASSGTGQGLYNEQFFGPGTRLTVL.

The chain joins TRBV20-1 to TRBJ2-1, with D hard to call. The CDR3 is made up of 10 amino acids. The germline V gene encodes CDR1 DFQATT and CDR2 SNEGSKA (reference sequence). Trimming stripped 6 bases from V and 14 bases from J, with 14 bases between. The CDR3, as DNA: TGCAGTGCCTACAGTGGGTTGGAGTTCTTC. Translation gives CSAYSGLEFF.

V usage is TRBV14 and J usage is TRBJ2-3; 9 bases line up with TRBD2. CDR3 size: 15 residues. Germline-derived CDR1 and CDR2 are SGHDN and FVKESK. Trimming at V came to 0 bases and at J to 5 bases, leaving 3 bases not matched to a gene. CDR3 nucleotides: TGTGCCAGCAGCCAAGACCTAGCGGGAATAGATACGCAGTATTTT. This sequence encodes CASSQDLAGIDTQYF.

V is TRBV9 and J is TRBJ2-1; 8 nucleotides match TRBD1. The CDR3 extends over 16 amino acids. V shed 2 bases and J 4 bases; nucleotides not matched to a gene: 8. Germline CDR1 reads SGDLS; CDR2 reads YYNGEE. In DNA, the CDR3 is TGTGCCAGCAGCGTGGACAGGGTAAAAGGTTACAATGAGCAGTTCTTC. This sequence encodes CASSVDRVKGYNEQFF.

The gene calls are TRBV7-2 and TRBJ2-1, with 8 bases identical to TRBD1. The CDR3 spans 18 residues. Losses at the gene ends were 1 base for V and 3 bases for J; bases not matched to a gene: 11. CDR1 is SGHTA and CDR2 is FQGNSA in the germline V gene. CDR3 coding DNA: TGTGCCAGCAGCTTAGGCCCCCTCAGGGGGCTTGTCTACAATGAGCAGTTCTTC. Residues: CASSLGPLRGLVYNEQFF.

This chain links TRBV7-2 with TRBJ2-2, with D maybe TRBD2 (5 bases). V dropped 4 bases and J dropped 2 bases, with 17 bases sitting between them. CDR1 is SGHTA, CDR2 FQGNSA, per germline. CDR3 length: 17 amino acids. This chain's CDR3 is CASSSWTGLTNTGELFF. The CDR3 DNA sequence: TGTGCCAGCAGCTCATGGACGGGATTGACTAACACCGGGGAGCTGTTTTTT.

There are a few counts of this clone. The chain's CDR3 is CAWSETKGRGNEAFF. The CDR3 coding sequence is TGTGCCTGGAGTGAAACCAAGGGAAGGGGAAATGAAGCTTTCTTT. The chain joins TRBV30 to TRBJ1-1; D is perhaps TRBD1 (5 bases). Trimming removed 1 base at V and 7 bases at J, with 19 bases between. Germline assignment: CDR1 GTSNPN and CDR2 SVGIG (reference sequence). CDR3 length: 15 amino acids.